This section outlines one T cell receptor beta chain sequence together with its context. This sample was included in a study of radiation and T cells in renal cell carcinoma. Trimming took off 5 bases at V and 2 bases at J, with 14 bases between the two ends. This CDR3 comprises 15 residues. In germline, CDR1 is SGHTA, CDR2 FQGNSA. Produced via immunoSEQ multiplex PCR; TCRdb's table is partial and in-frame only. Here the sample spans 12,000 to 15,000 clones, around 60% being singletons. Stated treatment: treatment-naive control, cytoreductive nephrectomy. Sequencing was performed on tumor tissue, taken from a patient whose treatment was nephrectomy without radiotherapy. The chain recombines TRBV7-2 with TRBJ2-3, with D possibly being TRBD2 (6 bases). The receptor comes from a man aged 45-65 years with renal cell carcinoma. CDR3 coding DNA: TGTGCCAGCAGCCCCAGGGACTTCCCCACAGATACGCAGTATTTT. Its protein is CASSPRDFPTDTQYF. Full variable domain (remainder filled in from reference TRBV7-2 and TRBJ2-3): GAGVSQSPSNKVTEKGKDVELRCDPISGHTALYWYRQSLGQGLEFLIYFQGNSAPDKSGLPSDRFSAERTGGSVSTLTIQRTQQEDSAVYLCASSPRDFPTDTQYFGPGTRLTVL.